This T cell receptor (beta chain) was observed in a study of cytomegalovirus exposure and HLA in healthy donors. Germline values: CDR1 SQVTM, CDR2 ANQGSEA. V shed 1 base and J 4 bases; nucleotides not matched to a gene: 9. The length of the CDR3 is 16 residues. PCR amplification relied on 60 Vbeta primers (plus 13 Jbeta primers). Clones were sequenced by immunoSEQ multiplex PCR, and TCRdb holds only the in-frame ones, with some missing. The sample contains roughly 26,000 clones, approximately 70% of which appear only once. The sequence was collected from a woman between 50 and 59 years old in good health and CMV-seronegative. The rearrangement links TRBV29-1 to TRBJ2-5, with 10 bases that match TRBD2. The material sequenced was PBMCs. CDR3 in DNA: TGCAGCGTTGAAGGGGCCCTAGCGGGAGTAGGAGAGACCCAGTACTTC. Its protein product is CSVEGALAGVGETQYF.